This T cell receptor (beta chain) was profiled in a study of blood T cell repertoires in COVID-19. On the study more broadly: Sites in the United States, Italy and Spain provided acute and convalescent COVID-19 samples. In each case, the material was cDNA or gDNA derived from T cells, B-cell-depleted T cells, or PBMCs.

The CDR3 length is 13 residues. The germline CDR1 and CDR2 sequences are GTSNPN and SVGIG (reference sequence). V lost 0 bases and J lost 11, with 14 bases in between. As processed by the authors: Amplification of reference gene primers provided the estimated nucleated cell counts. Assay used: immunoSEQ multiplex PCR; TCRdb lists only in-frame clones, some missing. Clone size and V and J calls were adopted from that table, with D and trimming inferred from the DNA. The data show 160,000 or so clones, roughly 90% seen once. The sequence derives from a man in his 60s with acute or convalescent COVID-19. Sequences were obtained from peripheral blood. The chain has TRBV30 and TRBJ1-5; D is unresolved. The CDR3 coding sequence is TGTGCCTGGAGTGTAATGAAAAGCGGGGCCCAGCATTTT. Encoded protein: CAWSVMKSGAQHF.